The entry that follows covers one TCR beta chain sequence. Assay used: immunoSEQ multiplex PCR; TCRdb lists only in-frame clones, some missing. This table holds tens of thousands of clones, 75% to 90% found once. Every patient experienced relapse after autologous stem cell transplantation, and brentuximab vedotin exposure varied. This record comes from a study of PD-1 blockade in classical Hodgkin lymphoma. Trimming pared 0 bases from V and 7 bases from J, leaving 20 bases between. This CDR3 comprises 17 residues. In germline, CDR1 is SGHRS, CDR2 YFSETQ. The V gene is TRBV5-1, the J gene TRBJ2-1; no clear D. This TCR was recovered from a human donor with classical Hodgkin lymphoma. The input for sequencing was peripheral blood mononuclear cells (PBMCs), taken before the second cycle of nivolumab. CDR3 loop: CASSLALTTFSPNEQFF. In nucleotides, the CDR3 is TGCGCCAGCAGCTTGGCCCTTACGACCTTTTCACCTAATGAGCAGTTCTTC.